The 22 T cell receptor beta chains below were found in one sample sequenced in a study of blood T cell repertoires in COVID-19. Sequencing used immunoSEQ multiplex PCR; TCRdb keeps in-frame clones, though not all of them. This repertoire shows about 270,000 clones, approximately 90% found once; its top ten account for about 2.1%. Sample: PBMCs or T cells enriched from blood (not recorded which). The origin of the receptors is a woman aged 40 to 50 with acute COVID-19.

The CDR3 sequence is CASSLTANRGQETQYF. For the CDR3, the DNA is TGTGCCAGCAGCTTAACCGCTAACAGGGGACAAGAGACCCAGTACTTC. The rearrangement links TRBV11-1 to TRBJ2-5; the match to TRBD1 covers 7 bases. Germline V CDR1 and CDR2: SGHAT, FQDESV (reference sequence). The CDR3 contains 16 residues. V was pared by 2 bases and J by 2 bases, with 8 bases of the junction left unmatched.

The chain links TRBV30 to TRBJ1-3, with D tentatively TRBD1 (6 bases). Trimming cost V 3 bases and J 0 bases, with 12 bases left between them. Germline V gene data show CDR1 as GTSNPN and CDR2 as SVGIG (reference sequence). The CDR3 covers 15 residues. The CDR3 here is CAWRGDKSSGNTIYF. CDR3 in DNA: TGTGCCTGGAGGGGGGACAAGAGCTCTGGAAACACCATATATTTT.

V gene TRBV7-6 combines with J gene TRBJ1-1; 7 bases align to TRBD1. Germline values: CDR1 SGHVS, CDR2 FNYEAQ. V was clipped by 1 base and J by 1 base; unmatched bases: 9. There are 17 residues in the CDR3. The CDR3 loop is CASSLGGVDRANTEAFF. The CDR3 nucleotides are TGTGCCAGCAGCTTAGGGGGGGTCGACAGGGCGAACACTGAAGCTTTCTTT.

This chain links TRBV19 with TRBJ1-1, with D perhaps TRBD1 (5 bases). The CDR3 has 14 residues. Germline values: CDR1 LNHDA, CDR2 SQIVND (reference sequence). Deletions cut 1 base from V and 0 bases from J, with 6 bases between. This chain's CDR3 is CASSIGQLNTEAFF. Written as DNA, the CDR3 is TGTGCCAGTAGTATAGGACAGCTGAACACTGAAGCTTTCTTT.

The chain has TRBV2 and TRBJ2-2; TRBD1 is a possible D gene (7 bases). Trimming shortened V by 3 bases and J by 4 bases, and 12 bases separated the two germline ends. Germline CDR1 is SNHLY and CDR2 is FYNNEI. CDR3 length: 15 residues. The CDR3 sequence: CASSDSGGSTGELFF. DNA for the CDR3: TGTGCCAGCAGTGACTCAGGGGGGAGCACCGGGGAGCTGTTTTTT.

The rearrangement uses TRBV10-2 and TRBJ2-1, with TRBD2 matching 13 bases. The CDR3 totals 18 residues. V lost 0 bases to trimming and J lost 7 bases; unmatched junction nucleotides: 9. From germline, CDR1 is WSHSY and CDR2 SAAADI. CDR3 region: CASSESVLAGGPFNEQFF. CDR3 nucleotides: TGCGCCAGCAGTGAGTCGGTACTAGCGGGAGGGCCTTTTAATGAGCAGTTCTTC.

The CDR3 here is CASTPGAGNTIYF. In DNA form, the CDR3 reads TGTGCCAGTACCCCAGGGGCTGGAAACACCATATATTTT. This rearrangement joins TRBV19 to TRBJ1-3; TRBD1 might be the D (6 bases). The CDR3 sequence is 13 residues long. CDR1 LNHDA and CDR2 SQIVND come from the germline V gene (reference sequence). Trimming took off 7 bases at V and 2 bases at J, with 9 bases between the two ends.

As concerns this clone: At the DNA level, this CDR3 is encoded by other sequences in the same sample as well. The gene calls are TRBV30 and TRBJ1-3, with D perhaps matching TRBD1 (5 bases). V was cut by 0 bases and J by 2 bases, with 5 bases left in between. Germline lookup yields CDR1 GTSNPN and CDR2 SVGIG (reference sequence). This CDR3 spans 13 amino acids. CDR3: CAWSVGAGNTIYF. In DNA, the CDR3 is TGTGCCTGGAGTGTAGGGGCTGGAAACACCATATATTTT.

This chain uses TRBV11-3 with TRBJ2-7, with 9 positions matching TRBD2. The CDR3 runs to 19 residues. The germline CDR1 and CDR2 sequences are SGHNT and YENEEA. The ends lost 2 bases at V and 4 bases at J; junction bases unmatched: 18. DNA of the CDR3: TGTGCCAGCAGCTTACGGAAGGTAGTAGCGGGAGTTAGTGCGTACGAGCAGTACTTC. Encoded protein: CASSLRKVVAGVSAYEQYF.

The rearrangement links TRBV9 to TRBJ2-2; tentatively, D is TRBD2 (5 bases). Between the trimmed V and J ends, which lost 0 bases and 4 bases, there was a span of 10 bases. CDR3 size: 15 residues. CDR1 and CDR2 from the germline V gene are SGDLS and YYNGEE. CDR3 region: CASSVEGRGTGELFF. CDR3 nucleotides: TGTGCCAGCAGCGTAGAAGGTCGGGGCACCGGGGAGCTGTTTTTT.

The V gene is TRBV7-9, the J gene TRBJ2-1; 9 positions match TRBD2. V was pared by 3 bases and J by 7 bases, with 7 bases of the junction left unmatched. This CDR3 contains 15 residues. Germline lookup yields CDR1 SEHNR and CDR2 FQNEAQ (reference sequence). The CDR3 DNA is TGTGCCAGCAGCTTTGCCAGCGGGAGGTCGAATGAGCAGTTCTTC. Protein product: CASSFASGRSNEQFF.

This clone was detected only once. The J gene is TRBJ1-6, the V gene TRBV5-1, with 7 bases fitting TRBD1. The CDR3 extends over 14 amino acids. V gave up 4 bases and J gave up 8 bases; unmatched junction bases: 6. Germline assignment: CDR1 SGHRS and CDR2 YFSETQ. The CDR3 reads CASSPGTDYSPLHF. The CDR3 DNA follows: TGCGCCAGCAGCCCGGGGACAGACTATTCACCCCTCCACTTT. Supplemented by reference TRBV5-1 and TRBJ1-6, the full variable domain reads KAGVTQTPRYLIKTRGQQVTLSCSPISGHRSVSWYQQTPGQGLQFLFEYFSETQRNKGNFPGRFSGRQFSNSRSEMNVSTLELGDSALYLCASSPGTDYSPLHFGNGTRLTVT.

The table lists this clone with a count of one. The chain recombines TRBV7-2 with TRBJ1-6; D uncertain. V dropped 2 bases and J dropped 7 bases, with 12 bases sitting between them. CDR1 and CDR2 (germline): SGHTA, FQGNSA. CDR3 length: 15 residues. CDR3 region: CASSLLSAGNSPLHF. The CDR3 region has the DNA TGTGCCAGCAGCTTATTATCCGCGGGAAATTCACCCCTCCACTTT.

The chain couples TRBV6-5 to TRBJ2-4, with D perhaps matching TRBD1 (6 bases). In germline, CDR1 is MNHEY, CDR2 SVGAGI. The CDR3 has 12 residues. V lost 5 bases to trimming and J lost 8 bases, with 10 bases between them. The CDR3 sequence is CASSKKGDIQYF. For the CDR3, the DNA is TGTGCCAGCAGTAAGAAGGGGGACATTCAGTACTTC.

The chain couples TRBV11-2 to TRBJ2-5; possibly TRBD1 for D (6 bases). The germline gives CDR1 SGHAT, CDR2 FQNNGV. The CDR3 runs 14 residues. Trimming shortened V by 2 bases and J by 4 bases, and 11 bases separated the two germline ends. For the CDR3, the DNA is TGTGCCAGCAGCTTAACAGGGTCGAGAGAGACCCAGTACTTC. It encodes CASSLTGSRETQYF.

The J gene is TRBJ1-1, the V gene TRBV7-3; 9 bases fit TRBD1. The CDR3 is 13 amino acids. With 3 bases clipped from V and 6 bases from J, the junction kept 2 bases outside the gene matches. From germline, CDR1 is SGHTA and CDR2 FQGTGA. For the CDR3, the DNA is TGTGCCAGCAGCTTGAGACAGGGGGCTGAAGCTTTCTTT. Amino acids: CASSLRQGAEAFF.

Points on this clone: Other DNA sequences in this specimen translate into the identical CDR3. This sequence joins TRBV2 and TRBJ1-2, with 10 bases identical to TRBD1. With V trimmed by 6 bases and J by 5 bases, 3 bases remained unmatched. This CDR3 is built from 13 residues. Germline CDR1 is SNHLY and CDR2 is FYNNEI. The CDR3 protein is CASRGDRGYGYTF. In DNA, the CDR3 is TGTGCCAGCAGGGGGGACAGGGGTTATGGCTACACCTTC.

CDR3 in DNA: TGCGCCAGCAGCTACATGGACAATGAGCAGTTCTTC. Translation: CASSYMDNEQFF. V is TRBV5-1 and J is TRBJ2-1, with D uncertain. V dropped 3 bases and J dropped 5 bases, with 6 bases sitting between them. CDR3 length equals 12 residues. Germline lookup yields CDR1 SGHRS and CDR2 YFSETQ.

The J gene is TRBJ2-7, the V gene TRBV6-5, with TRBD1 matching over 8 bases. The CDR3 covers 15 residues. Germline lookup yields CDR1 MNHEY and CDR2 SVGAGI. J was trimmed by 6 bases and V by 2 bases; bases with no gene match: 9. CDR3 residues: CASSYDRAGGGEQYF. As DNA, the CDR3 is TGTGCCAGCAGTTACGACCGGGCAGGGGGCGGCGAGCAGTACTTC.

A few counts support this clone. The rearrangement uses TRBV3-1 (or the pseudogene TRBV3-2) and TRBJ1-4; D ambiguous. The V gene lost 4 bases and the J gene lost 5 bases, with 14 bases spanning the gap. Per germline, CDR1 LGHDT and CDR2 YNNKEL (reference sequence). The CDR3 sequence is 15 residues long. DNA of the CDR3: TGTGCCAGCAGCCGAACGGAGGCGGCAAATGAAAAACTGTTTTTT. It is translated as CASSRTEAANEKLFF.

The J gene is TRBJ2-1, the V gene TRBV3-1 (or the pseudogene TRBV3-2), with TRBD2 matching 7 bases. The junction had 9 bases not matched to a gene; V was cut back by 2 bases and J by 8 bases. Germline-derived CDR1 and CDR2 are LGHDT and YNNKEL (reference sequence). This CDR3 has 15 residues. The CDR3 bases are TGTGCCAGCAGCCAACCCAAGGGAGGGTTGTATGAGCAGTTCTTC. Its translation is CASSQPKGGLYEQFF.

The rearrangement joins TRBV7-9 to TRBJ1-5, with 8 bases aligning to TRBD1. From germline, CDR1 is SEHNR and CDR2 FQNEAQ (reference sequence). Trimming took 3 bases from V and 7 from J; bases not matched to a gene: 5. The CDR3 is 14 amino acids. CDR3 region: CASSLDRVPQPQHF. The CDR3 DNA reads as TGTGCCAGCAGCTTGGACAGGGTTCCCCAGCCCCAGCATTTT. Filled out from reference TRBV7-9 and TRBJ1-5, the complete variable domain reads DTGVSQNPRHKITKRGQNVTFRCDPISEHNRLYWYRQTLGQGPEFLTYFQNEAQLEKSRLLSDRFSAERPKGSFSTLEIQRTEQGDSAMYLCASSLDRVPQPQHFGDGTRLSIL.